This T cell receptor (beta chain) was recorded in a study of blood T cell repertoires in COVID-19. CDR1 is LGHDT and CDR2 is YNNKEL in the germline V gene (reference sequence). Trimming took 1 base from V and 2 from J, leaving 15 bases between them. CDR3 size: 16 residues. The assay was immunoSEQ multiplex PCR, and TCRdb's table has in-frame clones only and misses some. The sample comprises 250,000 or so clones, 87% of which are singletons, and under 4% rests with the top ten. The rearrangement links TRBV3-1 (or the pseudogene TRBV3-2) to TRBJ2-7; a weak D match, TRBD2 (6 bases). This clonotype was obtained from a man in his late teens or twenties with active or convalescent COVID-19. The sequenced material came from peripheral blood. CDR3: CASSQGAGTRAYEQYF. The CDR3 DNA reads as TGTGCCAGCAGCCAAGGGGCCGGGACTCGCGCCTACGAGCAGTACTTC.